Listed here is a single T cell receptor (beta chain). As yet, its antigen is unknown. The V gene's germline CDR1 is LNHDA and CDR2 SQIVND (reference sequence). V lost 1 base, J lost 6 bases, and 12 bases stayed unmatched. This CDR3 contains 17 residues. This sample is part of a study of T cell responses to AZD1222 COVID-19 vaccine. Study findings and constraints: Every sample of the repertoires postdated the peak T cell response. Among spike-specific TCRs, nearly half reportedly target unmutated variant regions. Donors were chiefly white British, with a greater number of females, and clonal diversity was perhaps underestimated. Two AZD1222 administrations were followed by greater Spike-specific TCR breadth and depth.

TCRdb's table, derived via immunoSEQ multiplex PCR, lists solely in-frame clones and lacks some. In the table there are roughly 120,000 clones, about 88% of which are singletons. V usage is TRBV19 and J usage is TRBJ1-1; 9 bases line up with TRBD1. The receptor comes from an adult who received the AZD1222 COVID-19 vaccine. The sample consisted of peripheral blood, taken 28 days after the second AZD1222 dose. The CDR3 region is CASSIGDTGGVSAEAFF. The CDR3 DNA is TGTGCCAGTAGTATAGGCGATACAGGGGGCGTTTCGGCTGAAGCTTTCTTT.